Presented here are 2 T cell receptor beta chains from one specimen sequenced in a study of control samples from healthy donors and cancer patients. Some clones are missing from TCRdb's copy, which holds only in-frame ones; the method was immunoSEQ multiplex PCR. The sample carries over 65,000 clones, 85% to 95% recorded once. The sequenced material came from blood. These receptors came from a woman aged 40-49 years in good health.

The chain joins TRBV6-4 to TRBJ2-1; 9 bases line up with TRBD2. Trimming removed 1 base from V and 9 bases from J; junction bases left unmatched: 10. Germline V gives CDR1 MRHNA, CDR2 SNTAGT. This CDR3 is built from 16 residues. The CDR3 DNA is TGTGCCAGCAGTGACTGGGGTAGCGGGAGTGGGAGTGAGCAGTTCTTC. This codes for CASSDWGSGSGSEQFF.

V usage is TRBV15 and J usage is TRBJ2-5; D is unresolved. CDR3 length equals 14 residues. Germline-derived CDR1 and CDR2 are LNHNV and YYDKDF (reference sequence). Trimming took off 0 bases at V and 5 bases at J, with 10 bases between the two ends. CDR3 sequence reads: CATSREDRRETQYF. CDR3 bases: TGTGCCACCAGCAGAGAAGATCGGCGGGAGACCCAGTACTTC.